Listed below are T cell receptor beta chains from one sample, sequenced in a study of beta chain features in type 1 diabetes. Here immunoSEQ multiplex PCR was the method, and the copy in TCRdb shows in-frame clones only, minus some. In the table there are about 160,000 clones, approximately 9% of which are singletons. Source material: central memory CD4+ T cells from blood. The receptors here all came from a woman aged 18-29 years with type 1 diabetes. The CDR3 runs from the conserved cysteine through the conserved F or W. The order of the fields is clone size, J gene, D gene, V gene, CDR3 protein, CDR3 DNA. A D gene is named only where the DNA matches it firmly. The size field is filled for only some rows; it gives once, few, many or a size class.

size: few
J: TRBJ2-7
D: -
V: TRBV21-1
CDR3: CASSKGTGRGYEQYF
DNA: TGTGCCAGCAGCAAAGGGACAGGGAGGGGCTACGAGCAGTACTTC

size: few
J: TRBJ1-2
D: TRBD1
V: TRBV7-9
CDR3: CASSLMGQGAGYTF
DNA: TGTGCCAGCAGCTTAATGGGGCAGGGGGCTGGCTACACCTTC

size: few
J: TRBJ1-1
D: TRBD1
V: TRBV7-9
CDR3: CASSVDRGGTEAFF
DNA: TGTGCCAGCAGCGTGGACAGGGGCGGCACTGAAGCTTTCTTT

size: -
J: TRBJ2-7
D: -
V: TRBV7-2
CDR3: CASSSNSYEQYF
DNA: TGTGCCAGCAGCTCCAACTCCTACGAGCAGTACTTC

size: few
J: TRBJ2-3
D: -
V: TRBV6-5
CDR3: CASSLRNRATDTQYF
DNA: TGTGCCAGCAGCTTACGGAACAGGGCCACAGATACGCAGTATTTT

size: -
J: TRBJ2-3
D: TRBD1
V: TRBV2
CDR3: CATAARGLPADTQYF
DNA: TGTGCCACCGCGGCCAGGGGGCTGCCGGCAGATACGCAGTATTTT

size: few
J: TRBJ2-3
D: -
V: TRBV25-1
CDR3: CASSFLGGALTDTQYF
DNA: TGTGCCAGCAGTTTCTTGGGGGGGGCGCTCACAGATACGCAGTATTTT

size: once
J: TRBJ1-2
D: -
V: TRBV5-1
CDR3: CASSLYKPEDGYTF
DNA: TGCGCCAGCAGCTTGTACAAACCAGAGGATGGCTACACCTTC

size: -
J: TRBJ2-1
D: TRBD1
V: TRBV28
CDR3: CASSLLSGGNNEQFF
DNA: TGTGCCAGCAGTCTGCTTTCAGGGGGCAACAATGAGCAGTTCTTC

size: -
J: TRBJ2-1
D: -
V: TRBV4-3
CDR3: CASSPYSYNEQFF
DNA: TGCGCCAGCAGCCCCTACTCCTACAATGAGCAGTTCTTC

size: -
J: TRBJ1-2
D: TRBD1
V: TRBV9
CDR3: CASRETGGGNYGYTF
DNA: TGTGCCAGCAGGGAGACAGGGGGTGGAAACTATGGCTACACCTTC

size: -
J: TRBJ1-2
D: -
V: TRBV29-1
CDR3: CSVSTRTSNYGYTF
DNA: TGCAGCGTCTCGACTCGAACTTCTAACTATGGCTACACCTTC

size: few
J: TRBJ2-7
D: TRBD2
V: TRBV6-1
CDR3: CASSPLERGSYEQYF
DNA: TGTGCCAGCAGCCCTCTGGAGCGGGGCTCCTACGAGCAGTACTTC

size: -
J: TRBJ2-5
D: -
V: TRBV7-7
CDR3: CASSPTIRLETQYF
DNA: TGTGCCAGCAGCCCGACAATACGGTTGGAGACCCAGTACTTC

size: few
J: TRBJ1-2
D: -
V: TRBV25-1
CDR3: CASSNLPGFGGDGYTF
DNA: TGTGCCAGCAGTAACCTTCCAGGGTTCGGCGGGGATGGCTACACCTTC

size: few
J: TRBJ2-5
D: TRBD2
V: TRBV11-2
CDR3: CASSLNTGGGETQYF
DNA: TGTGCCAGCAGCTTAAATACTGGCGGGGGGGAGACCCAGTACTTC

size: -
J: TRBJ2-5
D: -
V: TRBV27
CDR3: CASSFRGSETQYF
DNA: TGTGCCAGCAGTTTCAGGGGCTCGGAGACCCAGTACTTC

size: few
J: TRBJ2-7
D: TRBD2
V: TRBV7-2
CDR3: CASSLERGRGGLYEQYF
DNA: TGTGCCAGCAGCTTAGAACGGGGGCGGGGGGGTCTCTACGAGCAGTACTTC

size: -
J: TRBJ1-1
D: -
V: TRBV19
CDR3: CASSIDMASNTEAFF
DNA: TGTGCCAGTAGTATAGATATGGCCTCGAACACTGAAGCTTTCTTT

size: -
J: TRBJ1-1
D: -
V: TRBV7-9
CDR3: CASSFTVVGTEAFF
DNA: TGTGCCAGCAGCTTCACTGTCGTCGGCACTGAAGCTTTCTTT

size: -
J: TRBJ1-4
D: TRBD1
V: TRBV4-2
CDR3: CASKVDRGNEKLFF
DNA: TGTGCCAGCAAAGTGGACAGGGGTAATGAAAAACTGTTTTTT

size: -
J: TRBJ1-5
D: TRBD1
V: TRBV10-1
CDR3: CATPPGQGGNQPQHF
DNA: TGCGCCACTCCGCCGGGACAGGGGGGGAATCAGCCCCAGCATTTT

size: -
J: TRBJ2-2
D: -
V: TRBV5-6
CDR3: CASSFASTGELFF
DNA: TGTGCCAGCAGCTTTGCGTCCACCGGGGAGCTGTTTTTT

size: -
J: TRBJ2-6
D: -
V: TRBV7-2
CDR3: CASSPRGRASGANVLTF
DNA: TGTGCCAGCAGCCCCCGCGGCAGGGCGTCTGGGGCCAACGTCCTGACTTTC

size: few
J: TRBJ2-7
D: -
V: TRBV15
CDR3: CATSRERGRDEQYF
DNA: TGTGCCACCAGCAGAGAACGGGGGAGAGACGAGCAGTACTTC

size: -
J: TRBJ2-7
D: TRBD1
V: TRBV9
CDR3: CASSPGQSSYEQYF
DNA: TGTGCCAGCAGCCCGGGACAGAGCTCCTACGAGCAGTACTTC

size: -
J: TRBJ1-5
D: TRBD1
V: TRBV15
CDR3: CATSREGRGRQPQHF
DNA: TGTGCCACCAGCAGAGAGGGCAGGGGGCGTCAGCCCCAGCATTTT

size: few
J: TRBJ2-5
D: TRBD1
V: TRBV29-1
CDR3: CSVEGATGLGETQYF
DNA: TGCAGCGTTGAGGGCGCGACAGGGTTGGGGGAGACCCAGTACTTC

size: -
J: TRBJ1-4
D: -
V: TRBV7-9
CDR3: CASSLVAGDLGEKLFF
DNA: TGTGCCAGCAGCTTAGTAGCAGGGGATCTAGGAGAAAAACTGTTTTTT

size: few
J: TRBJ2-7
D: -
V: TRBV29-1
CDR3: CSVESTEKGIEQYF
DNA: TGCAGCGTTGAATCGACAGAGAAAGGGATCGAGCAGTACTTC

size: -
J: TRBJ2-2
D: TRBD1
V: TRBV7-3
CDR3: CASSFTGGGGELFF
DNA: TGTGCCAGCAGTTTTACAGGGGGAGGCGGGGAGCTGTTTTTT

size: few
J: TRBJ2-5
D: TRBD2
V: TRBV29-1
CDR3: CSVWTSGSQETQYF
DNA: TGCAGCGTCTGGACTAGCGGGAGCCAAGAGACCCAGTACTTC

size: few
J: TRBJ1-2
D: TRBD1
V: TRBV28
CDR3: CASTTGGKGGYTF
DNA: TGTGCCAGCACCACAGGGGGTAAGGGAGGCTACACCTTC

size: few
J: TRBJ1-2
D: -
V: TRBV29-1
CDR3: CSVTDRGYGYTF
DNA: TGCAGCGTTACCGATAGGGGCTATGGCTACACCTTC

size: few
J: TRBJ2-1
D: -
V: TRBV7-2
CDR3: CASSSSEVEQFF
DNA: TGTGCCAGCAGCTCGTCAGAGGTTGAGCAGTTCTTC

size: -
J: TRBJ1-1
D: -
V: TRBV28
CDR3: CASSHHSNTEAFF
DNA: TGTGCCAGCAGCCACCACTCGAACACTGAAGCTTTCTTT

size: few
J: TRBJ2-5
D: TRBD2
V: TRBV28
CDR3: CASMGGVLAGKETQYF
DNA: TGTGCCAGCATGGGGGGGGTTTTGGCGGGAAAAGAGACCCAGTACTTC

size: few
J: TRBJ2-4
D: -
V: TRBV13
CDR3: CASSGSPGTGNKNIQYF
DNA: TGTGCCAGCAGCGGATCCCCAGGGACTGGAAACAAAAACATTCAGTACTTC

size: few
J: TRBJ2-3
D: TRBD2
V: TRBV6-5
CDR3: CASSYGGGSTDTQYF
DNA: TGTGCCAGCAGTTACGGGGGAGGGTCCACAGATACGCAGTATTTT

size: -
J: TRBJ1-5
D: TRBD1
V: TRBV4-3
CDR3: CASSQGRTGANQPQHF
DNA: TGCGCCAGCAGCCAAGGACGGACAGGGGCGAATCAGCCCCAGCATTTT

size: -
J: TRBJ1-2
D: TRBD1
V: TRBV2
CDR3: CASMEGRGSYGYTF
DNA: TGTGCCAGCATGGAGGGCAGGGGGTCCTATGGCTACACCTTC

size: -
J: TRBJ2-1
D: TRBD2
V: TRBV4-1
CDR3: CASSYPGGAREQFF
DNA: TGCGCCAGCTCCTACCCCGGGGGGGCGAGAGAGCAGTTCTTC

size: few
J: TRBJ2-1
D: -
V: TRBV25-1
CDR3: CASSDEAVNEQFF
DNA: TGTGCCAGCAGTGATGAAGCGGTAAATGAGCAGTTCTTC